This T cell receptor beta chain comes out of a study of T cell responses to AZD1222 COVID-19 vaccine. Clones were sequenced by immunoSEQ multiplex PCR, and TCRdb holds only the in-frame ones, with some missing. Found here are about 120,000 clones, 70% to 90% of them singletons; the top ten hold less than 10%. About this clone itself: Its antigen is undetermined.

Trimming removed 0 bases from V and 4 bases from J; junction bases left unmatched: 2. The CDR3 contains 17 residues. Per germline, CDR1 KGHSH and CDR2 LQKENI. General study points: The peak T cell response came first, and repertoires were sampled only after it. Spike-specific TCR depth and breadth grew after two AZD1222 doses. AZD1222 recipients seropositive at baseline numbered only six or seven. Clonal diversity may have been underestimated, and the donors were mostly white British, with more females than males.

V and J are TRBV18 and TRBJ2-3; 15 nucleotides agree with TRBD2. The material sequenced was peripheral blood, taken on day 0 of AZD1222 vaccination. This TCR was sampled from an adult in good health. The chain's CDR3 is CASSPPGLAGGADTQYF. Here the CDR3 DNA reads TGTGCCAGCTCACCACCGGGACTAGCGGGAGGAGCAGATACGCAGTATTTT.